The 27 T cell receptor beta chains in this list originate from one sample, sequenced in a study of T cells in Graves' hyperthyroidism and ophthalmopathy. The CDR3 regions of TCR beta were amplified from RNA transcripts. TCR CDR3 underwent first-round RT-PCR with the HTBI primer set. Using its own MiXCR run on the multiplex PCR reads, TCRdb lists one record per CDR3 protein. The table shows 750,000 to 950,000 distinct CDR3 sequences, with about 38% occurring only once. The sample consisted of blood. These receptors came from a man aged 18-30 years with Graves' hyperthyroidism.

CDR3 in amino acids: CASTRRVSSYNSPLHF. CDR3 DNA: TGTGCCAGCACCCGACGGGTGAGCTCCTATAATTCACCCCTCCACTTT. The J gene is TRBJ1-6, the V gene TRBV12-3 or TRBV12-4; D gene uncertain. The V end lost 7 bases, the J end lost 0 bases, and 13 bases lay between the germline ends. The CDR3 extends over 16 amino acids.

This clonotype has a handful of counts. The chain carries TRBV5-1 and TRBJ2-7; D gene ambiguous. The CDR3 runs to 13 residues. CDR1 and CDR2 from the germline V gene are SGHRS and YFSETQ. V was shortened by 5 bases and J by 5 bases, with 14 bases between the two germline ends. The CDR3 coding sequence is TGCGCCAGCAGATTAAGGAGAGACCACGAGCAGTACTTC. Encoded protein: CASRLRRDHEQYF.

This clonotype was found many times. This chain uses TRBV10-3 with TRBJ2-5; 7 nucleotides agree with TRBD1. Germline V gene lookup returns CDR1 ENHRY and CDR2 SYGVKD. This CDR3 region has 14 residues. V was pared by 4 bases and J by 4 bases, with 6 bases of the junction left unmatched. Here the CDR3 DNA reads TGTGCCATCAGTGGGACAGGCCCCCCAGAGACCCAGTACTTC. Translating gives CAISGTGPPETQYF.

This clonotype was counted at least ten times. This chain connects TRBV12-3 or TRBV12-4 to TRBJ1-2; 7 bases are shared with TRBD1. There are 13 residues in the CDR3. V lost 6 bases and J lost 4; bases outside the gene matches: 5. Here the CDR3 reads CASRGTVTYGYTF. In nucleotides, the CDR3 is TGTGCCAGCAGAGGGACAGTAACCTATGGCTACACCTTC.

This clonotype was picked up a small number of times. This chain connects TRBV3-1 to TRBJ2-5; D remains unclear. Germline CDR1 is LGHDT and CDR2 is YNNKEL (reference sequence). Trimming took off 1 base at V and 10 bases at J, with 7 bases between the two ends. The CDR3 covers 11 residues. The CDR3 protein is CASSQGKGQYF. The CDR3 DNA follows: TGTGCCAGCAGCCAAGGGAAGGGCCAGTACTTC.

This clonotype showed up many times. The chain recombines TRBV12-3 or TRBV12-4 with TRBJ1-2; D gene unclear. The ends were cut back, 7 bases at V and 4 bases at J, with 7 bases in the middle. The CDR3 sequence is 11 residues long. The CDR3 here is CASNGPYGYTF. The CDR3 DNA sequence: TGTGCCAGCAATGGGCCCTATGGCTACACCTTC.

This clonotype has only a few counts. The rearrangement uses TRBV5-6 and TRBJ1-3; TRBD1 agrees at 8 bases. The V and J ends lost 4 bases and 0 bases, in that order; junction bases with no gene match: 6. Germline loops: CDR1 SGHDT, CDR2 YYEEEE. This CDR3 contains 16 residues. The CDR3 reads CASSPSDRGSGNTIYF. In nucleotides, the CDR3 is TGTGCCAGCAGCCCCTCCGACAGGGGCTCTGGAAACACCATATATTTT.

This clonotype was recorded once. J is TRBJ2-7 and V is TRBV6-1; the D is unclear. The germline V and J ends were trimmed by 5 bases and 2 bases, with 16 bases remaining between them. Germline CDR1 is MNHNS and CDR2 is SASEGT. CDR3 size: 15 residues. This chain's CDR3 is CASSLSAFATYEQYF. In DNA form, the CDR3 reads TGTGCCAGCAGTTTATCTGCCTTTGCCACCTACGAGCAGTACTTC.

The chain recombines TRBV7-9 with TRBJ1-4; D not resolved. CDR3 size: 12 residues. From germline, CDR1 is SEHNR and CDR2 FQNEAQ (reference sequence). The V end lost 2 bases, the J end lost 7 bases, and 5 bases lay between the germline ends. CDR3: CASSLYAEKLFF. The DNA of the CDR3 is TGTGCCAGCAGCTTATACGCTGAAAAACTGTTTTTT.

The chain uses TRBV10-3 and TRBJ1-2; 7 positions match TRBD1. Germline CDR1 reads ENHRY; CDR2 reads SYGVKD. The length of the CDR3 is 13 residues. The trim removed 10 bases at V and 8 bases at J, leaving 13 bases unmatched. CDR3 loop: CASTLTGSGGYTF. Written as DNA, the CDR3 is TGTGCCAGCACCTTGACAGGGTCTGGGGGCTACACCTTC.

This clonotype came up many times. The chain joins TRBV9 to TRBJ1-3, with D possibly matching TRBD1 (5 bases). V was pared by 0 bases and J by 4 bases, with 11 bases between. Looked up from germline, CDR1 is SGDLS and CDR2 is YYNGEE. This CDR3 is built from 15 residues. This CDR3 is CASSVDGARGNTIYF. The DNA of the CDR3 is TGTGCCAGCAGCGTAGACGGGGCGCGAGGAAACACCATATATTTT.

This clonotype was seen repeatedly, ten times or more. This sequence joins TRBV6-6 and TRBJ2-7, with a weak D call TRBD2 (7 bases). CDR3 size: 14 residues. Trimming removed 6 bases from V and 7 bases from J, with 19 bases in between. Looked up from germline, CDR1 is MNHNY and CDR2 is SVGAGI (reference sequence). The DNA for the CDR3 is TGTGCCAGCAGCTCTGTCGGACAGCGGGGAGAGCAGTACTTC. Encoded protein: CASSSVGQRGEQYF.

This chain joins TRBV19 and TRBJ1-2; possibly TRBD1 for D (5 bases). Germline V gene lookup returns CDR1 LNHDA and CDR2 SQIVND (reference sequence). CDR3 length: 10 residues. Trimming stripped 6 bases from V and 11 bases from J, with 10 bases between. CDR3: CASREAGYTF. CDR3 DNA sequence: TGTGCCAGTAGGGAGGCAGGGTACACCTTC.

This chain links TRBV19 with TRBJ1-5; TRBD1 might be the D (6 bases). V was shortened by 4 bases and J by 0 bases, with 16 bases between the two germline ends. The CDR3 has 17 amino acids. Germline CDR1 and CDR2: LNHDA and SQIVND (reference sequence). CDR3 sequence: CASSTLDSSYSNQPQHF. Here the CDR3 DNA reads TGTGCCAGTAGTACCCTGGACAGTTCGTATAGCAATCAGCCCCAGCATTTT.

The chain combines TRBV20-1 with TRBJ2-7, with 7 bases aligning to TRBD2. V lost 5 bases, J lost 2 bases, and 6 bases stayed unmatched. CDR3 length equals 13 residues. Germline-derived CDR1 and CDR2 are DFQATT and SNEGSKA (reference sequence). CDR3 residues: CSAHLSGPYEQYF. CDR3 sequence (DNA): TGCAGTGCTCACCTTAGCGGGCCCTACGAGCAGTACTTC.

Turning to this clonotype: A much larger clone differs from this one at a single base, so this may be a read error. The gene calls are TRBV6-1 and TRBJ1-2; D ambiguous. The CDR3 is 13 amino acids. In germline, CDR1 is MNHNS, CDR2 SASEGT. Trimming pared 5 bases from V and 3 bases from J, leaving 10 bases between. For the CDR3, the DNA is TGTGCCAGCAGTCTCTCGACACACTATGGCTACACCTTC. Its protein is CASSLSTHYGYTF.

This clonotype was counted a few times. Written as DNA, the CDR3 is TGTGCCAGCAGCCTCGGGGTAGCGGGGGACACCGGGGAGCTGTTTTTT. Translating it yields CASSLGVAGDTGELFF. V and J are TRBV9 and TRBJ2-2; 9 bases match TRBD2. Unmatched junction bases numbered 7, after V lost 4 bases and J lost 3 bases. CDR1 is SGDLS and CDR2 is YYNGEE in the germline V gene. The CDR3 is 16 amino acids.

The rearrangement uses TRBV2 and TRBJ2-2, with a tentative D call TRBD2 (6 bases). Germline-derived CDR1 and CDR2 are SNHLY and FYNNEI. Trimming removed 5 bases from V and 2 bases from J, with 12 bases in between. This CDR3 comprises 15 residues. The CDR3 sequence: CASSWRASNTGELFF. The DNA for the CDR3 is TGTGCCAGCAGTTGGAGGGCTAGCAACACCGGGGAGCTGTTTTTT.

This clonotype has ten or more counts. The V gene is TRBV15, the J gene TRBJ1-2; D remains ambiguous. V was shortened by 0 bases and J by 4 bases, with 6 bases between the two germline ends. Germline V gives CDR1 LNHNV, CDR2 YYDKDF (reference sequence). CDR3 size: 13 residues. The CDR3: CATSREAGYGYTF. The CDR3 DNA is TGTGCCACCAGCAGAGAAGCAGGCTATGGCTACACCTTC.

This chain connects TRBV10-2 to TRBJ1-1; the D is unclear. Between the trimmed V and J ends, which lost 4 bases and 7 bases, there was a span of 13 bases. This CDR3 region has 13 residues. CDR1 WSHSY and CDR2 SAAADI come from the germline V gene. The CDR3 bases are TGCGCCAGCAGTGGACCCCGGCGTGGTGAAGCTTTCTTT. Amino acid sequence: CASSGPRRGEAFF.

This clonotype was detected only a few times. The chain uses TRBV12-3 or TRBV12-4 and TRBJ2-5, with D possibly TRBD2 on 6 matching bases. Trimming shortened V by 3 bases and J by 2 bases, and 10 bases separated the two germline ends. The CDR3 sequence is 14 residues long. CDR3 amino acids: CASSFRLAQETQYF. CDR3 nucleotide sequence: TGTGCCAGCAGTTTCCGGCTAGCGCAAGAGACCCAGTACTTC.

The genes are TRBV4-2 and TRBJ2-7, with 10 bases that match TRBD1. In germline, CDR1 is LGHNA, CDR2 YNFKEQ. V was clipped by 3 bases and J by 0 bases; unmatched bases: 5. The CDR3 has 16 residues. The CDR3 coding sequence is TGTGCCAGCAGCCACGCATGGGACAGGGGCTCCTACGAGCAGTACTTC. It translates to CASSHAWDRGSYEQYF.

The chain has TRBV9 and TRBJ2-5; D unresolved. Germline V lookup: CDR1 SGDLS, CDR2 YYNGEE. Trimming pared 4 bases from V and 5 bases from J, leaving 18 bases between. This CDR3 spans 15 amino acids. This CDR3 is CASSTRLAEEETQYF. The DNA of the CDR3 is TGTGCCAGCAGCACACGCCTTGCAGAGGAGGAGACCCAGTACTTC.

The genes are TRBV9 and TRBJ1-1; weak D call: TRBD1 (6 bases). Germline CDR1 reads SGDLS; CDR2 reads YYNGEE. The CDR3 covers 15 residues. V gave up 6 bases and J gave up 0 bases, with 15 bases separating them. CDR3 in amino acids: CASTGGGGMNTEAFF. CDR3 nucleotide sequence: TGTGCCAGCACCGGGGGGGGCGGCATGAACACTGAAGCTTTCTTT.

This clonotype was counted only a few times. The germline gene is not matched at one end of the junction; a read error may be the cause. The chain uses TRBV4-1 and TRBJ2-2; D unresolved. This CDR3 is 12 amino acids long. Germline V gene data show CDR1 as MGHRA and CDR2 as YSYEKL. The CDR3 loop is CASSHPGGELFF. CDR3 coding DNA: TGTGCCAGTAGTCACCCTGGCGGGGAGCTGTTTTTT.

This chain uses TRBV29-1 with TRBJ1-4, with no clear D. Trimming removed 0 bases from V and 2 bases from J, with 4 bases in between. The CDR3 is 13 amino acids. Germline V lookup: CDR1 SQVTM, CDR2 ANQGSEA. Here the CDR3 DNA reads TGCAGCGTTGAAGAGGGTACTAATGAAAAACTGTTTTTT. Amino acids: CSVEEGTNEKLFF.

V and J are TRBV20-1 and TRBJ1-4; perhaps TRBD1 as D (6 bases). The CDR3 extends over 12 amino acids. With 8 bases removed from V and 7 bases from J, the gap between germline ends came to 14 bases. Looked up from germline, CDR1 is DFQATT and CDR2 is SNEGSKA (reference sequence). The CDR3 nucleotides are TGCAGTTCCCGGAGGGGGGGTGAAAAACTGTTTTTT. This sequence encodes CSSRRGGEKLFF.